Here is one T cell receptor (beta chain) with its context. This sample stems from a study of blood T cell repertoires in COVID-19. Per the original methods: For nucleated cells, counts were estimated from reference gene primer amplification. TCRdb's table, derived via immunoSEQ multiplex PCR, lists solely in-frame clones and lacks some. That table gives V, J and clone size, and the DNA gave D and trimming. Here the sample spans roughly 180,000 clones, approximately 81% being singletons. The TCR was taken from a woman aged 50 to 60 with COVID-19, enrolled during active disease. Sample: peripheral blood.

The CDR3 DNA sequence: TGCGCCAGCAGCCAAGGGGCCCAGACCTCCTACGAGCAGTACTTC. Translated, it gives CASSQGAQTSYEQYF. The chain is built from TRBV4-3 and TRBJ2-7; the D is unclear. From germline, CDR1 is LGHNA and CDR2 YSLEER. Trimming removed 1 base at V and 0 bases at J, with 10 bases between. CDR3 length: 15 amino acids.